This T cell receptor beta chain emerged from a study of post-analysis software for immune sequencing data. General study points: The study found TRBV5-6, TRBV5-1 and TRBV20-1 among a handful of TRBV segments more frequent in patients than controls.

CDR1 and CDR2 (germline): SGHRS, YFSETQ. Trimming at V came to 4 bases and at J to 7 bases, leaving 8 bases not matched to a gene. CDR3 length equals 15 residues. cDNA libraries of TCR beta carried unique molecular identifiers. TCRdb independently ran MiXCR on the PCR reads; one entry per CDR3 protein. The repertoire holds 750,000 to 950,000 distinct CDR3 sequences, with roughly half as singletons. This clonotype turned up a few times. The antigen is undetermined. J is TRBJ2-1 and V is TRBV5-1, with 10 bases that match TRBD2. The receptor comes from a girl aged 5 to 17 with multiple sclerosis. Input material: blood. CDR3 sequence (DNA): TGCGCCAGCAGCGCCACTAGCGGGATCGGGAATGAGCAGTTCTTC. Translation gives CASSATSGIGNEQFF.